This section outlines one T cell receptor beta chain sequence together with its context. Its target is unknown. This sample is part of a study of T-cell memory formation after mild COVID-19. Turning to the study itself: TCR clusters largely stayed donor specific. Study outcomes and limitations: Contracting CD4+ clones sat mainly in CM and EM; CD8+ in EMRA. Contracting clones from day 15 to 85 had balanced CD4/CD8; later expanders favoured CD4+.

The CDR3 is 14 amino acids. Germline V lookup: CDR1 PRHDT, CDR2 FYEKMQ (reference sequence). The ends were cut back, 5 bases at V and 7 bases at J, with 12 bases in the middle. TCRdb ran MiXCR on the 5' RACE reads and lists one entry per CDR3 protein. The table includes about 440,000 distinct CDR3 sequences, around 20% detected once. The rearrangement joins TRBV13 to TRBJ1-6, with a weak D call TRBD1 (5 bases). The sequencing input was PBMCs or a T cell subset sorted from them (not recorded which). The clonotype originates from an adult woman who had mild COVID-19 (a few samples of this study predate the infection). Cell type and time point are not known. CDR3 nucleotide sequence: TGTGCCAGCAGCGTCCAGGGTTACAATTCACCCCTCCACTTT. Translating it yields CASSVQGYNSPLHF.